A single sample is the source of the 31 T cell receptor beta chains below, sequenced in a study of T-cell memory formation after mild COVID-19. Each CDR3 protein gets one entry after TCRdb re-called the 5' RACE reads with MiXCR. The data contain 40,000 to 45,000 distinct CDR3 sequences, under 7.5% of them seen just once; the ten biggest clones take up 1.4%. Sequenced: PBMCs or a T cell subset sorted from them (not recorded which). These receptor sequences come from a man aged 18 to 29 who had mild COVID-19 (a few samples of this study predate the infection). Cell type and time point are not known.

This clonotype was counted ten times or more. The chain links TRBV12-3 or TRBV12-4 to TRBJ1-1, with D possibly matching TRBD1 (6 bases). CDR3 size: 14 residues. V dropped 4 bases and J dropped 1 base, with 10 bases sitting between them. The CDR3 loop reads CASSSQQGNTEAFF. For the CDR3, the DNA is TGTGCCAGCAGTTCGCAACAGGGGAACACTGAAGCTTTCTTT.

By sample share, this clonotype is medium-sized (0.01 to 0.1%). The V call is TRBV5-1, the J call TRBJ2-5; D possibly corresponds to TRBD2 (6 bases). CDR1 and CDR2 (germline): SGHRS, YFSETQ. V lost 0 bases and J lost 2, with 11 bases in between. The CDR3 sequence is 15 residues long. CDR3 amino acids: CASSLDPAGQETQYF. The CDR3 bases are TGCGCCAGCAGCTTGGACCCGGCGGGGCAAGAGACCCAGTACTTC.

This clonotype was seen a few times. This sequence joins TRBV5-1 and TRBJ2-3, with 9 positions matching TRBD2. This CDR3 region has 15 residues. The germline V gene has CDR1 SGHRS and CDR2 YFSETQ. V lost 0 bases to trimming and J lost 5 bases; unmatched junction nucleotides: 4. The CDR3 protein is CASSLGGGDGDTQYF. The DNA for the CDR3 is TGCGCCAGCAGCTTGGGCGGGGGGGATGGAGATACGCAGTATTTT.

The CDR3 protein is CSAMQGNSNQPQHF. The DNA of the CDR3 is TGCAGTGCTATGCAGGGAAATAGCAATCAGCCCCAGCATTTT. The J gene is TRBJ1-5, the V gene TRBV20-1; possible D gene TRBD1, 5 bases. Germline CDR1 DFQATT, CDR2 SNEGSKA (reference sequence). With 4 bases removed from V and 0 bases from J, the gap between germline ends came to 10 bases. The CDR3 loop spans 14 amino acids.

This clonotype was detected many times. The rearrangement joins TRBV7-2 to TRBJ2-5; a possible D gene is TRBD2 (5 bases). Germline CDR1 and CDR2: SGHTA and FQGNSA. The CDR3 has 14 amino acids. V was clipped by 7 bases and J by 2 bases, with 14 bases between them. CDR3 region: CASIERTGQETQYF. As DNA, the CDR3 is TGTGCCAGCATCGAAAGGACGGGACAAGAGACCCAGTACTTC.

The chain combines TRBV24-1 with TRBJ2-5; no reliable D call. Germline CDR1 is KGHDR and CDR2 is SFDVKD. V was shortened by 5 bases and J by 5 bases, with 14 bases between the two germline ends. The length of the CDR3 is 14 residues. The CDR3 region has the DNA TGTGCCACCAGTGGAGGACCAGAGAAGGAGACCCAGTACTTC. Protein: CATSGGPEKETQYF.

The chain couples TRBV5-8 to TRBJ2-3; 8 bases fit TRBD2. The V and J ends lost 7 bases and 2 bases, in that order; junction bases with no gene match: 6. Looked up from germline, CDR1 is SGHTS and CDR2 is YDEGEE. This CDR3 is built from 14 residues. CDR3 nucleotide sequence: TGTGCCAGCTCCGGGGGGGACCACACAGATACGCAGTATTTT. Translated: CASSGGDHTDTQYF.

The chain combines TRBV10-3 with TRBJ1-5; D is uncertain. The CDR3 is 15 residues long. Germline loops: CDR1 ENHRY, CDR2 SYGVKD. The V gene lost 0 bases and the J gene lost 3 bases, with 9 bases spanning the gap. The CDR3 here is CAISESGANNQPQHF. CDR3 DNA: TGTGCCATCAGTGAGTCAGGAGCTAACAATCAGCCCCAGCATTTT.

This clonotype was seen more than once but under ten times. One end of the junction does not line up with germline, which may come from a read error. J is TRBJ1-1 and V is TRBV20-1; a possible D gene is TRBD1 (5 bases). From germline, CDR1 is DFQATT and CDR2 SNEGSKA (reference sequence). This CDR3 has 13 residues. This CDR3 reads CSARGDTSTEAFF. Here the CDR3 DNA reads TGCAGTGCCAGAGGGGATACCAGCACTGAAGCTTTCTTT.

This clonotype has only a few counts. The J gene is TRBJ2-2, the V gene TRBV4-1, with D possibly being TRBD1 (5 bases). V dropped 0 bases and J dropped 1 base, with 18 bases sitting between them. The length of the CDR3 is 19 residues. Germline V CDR1 and CDR2: MGHRA, YSYEKL. DNA for the CDR3: TGCGCCAGCAGCCAAGACCGCCCCCCGGACACGTTGAACACCGGGGAGCTGTTTTTT. Translating it yields CASSQDRPPDTLNTGELFF.

V and J are TRBV6-4 and TRBJ1-5, with D unclear. Germline CDR1 is MRHNA and CDR2 is SNTAGT. This CDR3 has 12 residues. Trimming left V 10 bases short and J 1 base short, with 8 bases between. In DNA, the CDR3 is TGTGCCACCCCGCGAAGCAATCAGCCCCAGCATTTT. It specifies CATPRSNQPQHF.

This clonotype was seen more than once but under ten times. The chain combines TRBV29-1 with TRBJ2-3; D might be TRBD1 or TRBD2, each matching 5 bases. The germline gives CDR1 SQVTM, CDR2 ANQGSEA. Trimming pared 4 bases from V and 0 bases from J, leaving 5 bases between. The CDR3 is 12 amino acids. The CDR3 loop is CSVGDSTDTQYF. DNA for the CDR3: TGCAGCGTTGGGGACAGCACAGATACGCAGTATTTT.

This clonotype was counted only a few times. This sequence joins TRBV28 and TRBJ1-1; D is perhaps TRBD1 (5 bases). In germline, CDR1 is MDHEN, CDR2 SYDVKM. Trimming cost V 3 bases and J 9 bases, with 14 bases left between them. The CDR3 has 13 residues. Here the CDR3 reads CASSLGQGGKAFF. Written as DNA, the CDR3 is TGTGCCAGCAGTTTGGGGCAGGGTGGCAAAGCTTTCTTT.

This clonotype was counted at least ten times. This chain links TRBV20-1 with TRBJ2-3; a possible D gene is TRBD2 (6 bases). The CDR3 totals 14 residues. Germline V CDR1 and CDR2: DFQATT, SNEGSKA (reference sequence). V lost 6 bases, J lost 4 bases, and 17 bases lay in between. CDR3 DNA: TGCAGTGCCACCAGGGACGGGGGTTCAGATACGCAGTATTTT. This sequence encodes CSATRDGGSDTQYF.

This clonotype was counted at least ten times. The gene calls are TRBV20-1 and TRBJ2-7; D call uncertain. V lost 3 bases and J lost 6, with 18 bases in between. Germline V gene data show CDR1 as DFQATT and CDR2 as SNEGSKA (reference sequence). The CDR3 covers 14 residues. CDR3 residues: CSARVPGVAREQYF. CDR3 bases: TGCAGTGCTAGGGTTCCCGGTGTGGCCCGCGAGCAGTACTTC.

V usage is TRBV18 and J usage is TRBJ1-5, with D possibly being TRBD1 (5 bases). Germline values: CDR1 KGHSH, CDR2 LQKENI. Trimming removed 2 bases from V and 0 bases from J, with 11 bases in between. The CDR3 extends over 16 amino acids. The CDR3 region has the DNA TGTGCCAGCTCACCAGGGGACCTTTATAGCAATCAGCCCCAGCATTTT. Protein sequence: CASSPGDLYSNQPQHF.

This clonotype was picked up a small number of times. The J gene is TRBJ1-5, the V gene TRBV4-3; D not certain. Germline V gene data show CDR1 as LGHNA and CDR2 as YSLEER. V lost 0 bases, J lost 9 bases, and 6 bases lay in between. There are 12 residues in the CDR3. CDR3 region: CASSQDRGPQHF. The CDR3 DNA follows: TGCGCCAGCAGCCAAGATAGAGGGCCCCAGCATTTT.

The chain has TRBV12-3 or TRBV12-4 and TRBJ2-7; D unresolved. The CDR3 is made up of 14 amino acids. The V and J ends lost 8 bases and 3 bases respectively, with 17 bases between them. CDR3 amino acids: CASRKGEPGYEQYF. CDR3 DNA sequence: TGTGCCAGCCGCAAAGGTGAACCGGGCTACGAGCAGTACTTC.

This rearrangement joins TRBV6-2 or TRBV6-3 to TRBJ2-4; 7 positions match TRBD1. The CDR3 has 14 amino acids. CDR1 and CDR2 (germline): MNHEY, SVGEGT. The junction had 5 bases not matched to a gene; V was cut back by 5 bases and J by 4 bases. For the CDR3, the DNA is TGTGCCAGCAGTAACCCGGGACAGAAAAACATTCAGTACTTC. This translates into CASSNPGQKNIQYF.

This clonotype was observed at least ten times. The chain joins TRBV7-6 to TRBJ2-5; D uncertain. Germline lookup yields CDR1 SGHVS and CDR2 FNYEAQ. V lost 1 base to trimming and J lost 5 bases, with 14 bases between them. There are 15 residues in the CDR3. The CDR3 sequence is CASSLGTIVVETQYF. CDR3 nucleotides: TGTGCCAGCAGCTTAGGGACGATCGTTGTGGAGACCCAGTACTTC.

This clonotype was detected a few times. The V gene is TRBV12-3 or TRBV12-4, the J gene TRBJ2-2, with D tentatively TRBD1 or TRBD2 (5 bases each). Trimming cost V 6 bases and J 6 bases, with 11 bases left between them. This CDR3 has 13 amino acids. The CDR3, as DNA: TGTGCCAGCAGCGTCTGGGGGTCCGGGGAGCTGTTTTTT. Protein: CASSVWGSGELFF.

This clonotype was counted ten times or more. V and J are TRBV20-1 and TRBJ2-3, with D maybe TRBD2 (6 bases). V was cut by 6 bases and J by 8 bases, with 12 bases left in between. In germline, CDR1 is DFQATT, CDR2 SNEGSKA (reference sequence). This CDR3 comprises 11 residues. The CDR3 sequence is CSADYPGTQYF. CDR3 DNA: TGCAGTGCGGACTATCCGGGTACGCAGTATTTT.

This clonotype was seen many times. The chain employs TRBV7-2 and TRBJ2-1; 10 nucleotides match TRBD2. Losses at the gene ends were 5 bases for V and 7 bases for J; bases not matched to a gene: 14. The CDR3 spans 17 residues. Per the germline V gene, CDR1 is SGHTA and CDR2 is FQGNSA. The CDR3 here is CASSLTPSSGGLNEQFF. The CDR3 nucleotides are TGTGCCAGCAGCCTCACCCCTTCTAGCGGGGGTCTAAATGAGCAGTTCTTC.

In its sample, this clonotype was seen many times. The chain joins TRBV7-9 to TRBJ2-6; D unresolved. Trimming shortened V by 8 bases and J by 0 bases, and 8 bases separated the two germline ends. The germline gives CDR1 SEHNR, CDR2 FQNEAQ (reference sequence). The CDR3 covers 14 residues. DNA of the CDR3: TGTGCCAGCGGTCAACGCTCTGGGGCCAACGTCCTGACTTTC. It encodes CASGQRSGANVLTF.

This chain connects TRBV5-1 to TRBJ2-3, with 7 bases that match TRBD1. CDR3 length: 15 amino acids. CDR1 is SGHRS and CDR2 is YFSETQ in the germline V gene. V trimming: 0 bases; J trimming: 4 bases; junction bases outside the gene matches: 5. CDR3 sequence reads: CASSLGQGSSDTQYF. The CDR3 bases are TGCGCCAGCAGCTTGGGACAGGGCTCCTCAGATACGCAGTATTTT. Full variable domain (missing parts from reference TRBV5-1 and TRBJ2-3): KAGVTQTPRYLIKTRGQQVTLSCSPISGHRSVSWYQQTPGQGLQFLFEYFSETQRNKGNFPGRFSGRQFSNSRSEMNVSTLELGDSALYLCASSLGQGSSDTQYFGPGTRLTVL.

The chain is built from TRBV5-1 and TRBJ2-5, with D uncertain. The V end lost 3 bases, the J end lost 3 bases, and 15 bases lay between the germline ends. Germline CDR1 reads SGHRS; CDR2 reads YFSETQ. This CDR3 has 15 amino acids. The CDR3 reads CASSSDPHGEETQYF. CDR3 nucleotides: TGCGCCAGCAGCTCCGACCCACATGGCGAAGAGACCCAGTACTTC.

Relative to its sample, this clonotype is medium-sized. The J gene is TRBJ2-1, the V gene TRBV7-2, with TRBD2 matching 8 bases. There are 16 residues in the CDR3. The V gene end was trimmed by 5 bases and the J gene end by 1 base; junction bases not matched to a gene: 7. Germline V CDR1 and CDR2: SGHTA, FQGNSA. The CDR3 bases are TGTGCCAGCAGCGCCGGGAGGGTCGAATCCTACAATGAGCAGTTCTTC. It codes for CASSAGRVESYNEQFF.

The rearrangement uses TRBV19 and TRBJ1-3; D gene unclear. Germline V CDR1 and CDR2: LNHDA, SQIVND (reference sequence). Trimming pared 6 bases from V and 3 bases from J, leaving 12 bases between. The CDR3 is made up of 14 amino acids. The CDR3 coding sequence is TGTGCCAGTAGAGAACAGATCCTTGGAAACACCATATATTTT. It encodes CASREQILGNTIYF.

This chain links TRBV12-5 with TRBJ2-2; no clear D gene. Germline CDR1 is LGHNT and CDR2 is FRNRAP. The V end was cut by 5 bases, the J end by 4 bases, with 11 bases between. This CDR3 spans 14 amino acids. The CDR3 sequence: CASGPPKGTGELFF. CDR3 nucleotide sequence: TGTGCTAGTGGTCCCCCTAAAGGCACCGGGGAGCTGTTTTTT.

The V and J genes are TRBV12-3 or TRBV12-4 and TRBJ2-2; TRBD1 matches 8 bases. The CDR3 spans 14 residues. V shed 6 bases, J shed 3 bases, and the junction held 3 bases outside the gene matches. In nucleotides, the CDR3 is TGTGCCAGCAGGGGACAGGAGGACACCGGGGAGCTGTTTTTT. Amino acids: CASRGQEDTGELFF.

This clonotype was seen only a few times. The gene calls are TRBV9 and TRBJ1-5; tentatively, D is TRBD1 (6 bases). The CDR3 totals 14 residues. V dropped 2 bases and J dropped 6 bases, with 12 bases sitting between them. CDR1 and CDR2 (germline): SGDLS, YYNGEE. In DNA form, the CDR3 reads TGTGCCAGCAGCGTCAGGGGATATGGTCAGCCCCAGCATTTT. Its translation is CASSVRGYGQPQHF.